This TCR beta chain was recorded in a study of tumor and adjacent non-tumor tissue in lung cancer. Concerning this clonotype: A read error may account for a junction end that differs from germline.

The library came from three nested PCR rounds adapted from ARM-PCR protocols. TCRdb re-called the multiplex PCR reads with MiXCR, one entry per CDR3 protein. In the table there are about 60,000 distinct CDR3 sequences, roughly 60% of which are singletons. This sample's RNA came from whole unsorted tissue. The normal lung tissue was taken more than 3 cm from the tumor edge. Sequenced sample: distant non-tumor lung tissue. This TCR derives from a man aged 65 to 79 with non-small cell lung cancer.

The CDR3 here is CASSLAPGQGTGERFF. In nucleotides, the CDR3 is TGTGCCAGTAGTTTAGCTCCGGGACAGGGGACCGGGGAGCGGTTTTTT. The rearrangement joins TRBV12-3 or TRBV12-4 to TRBJ2-2, with 10 bases fitting TRBD1. This CDR3 has 16 amino acids.